This TCR beta chain was profiled in a study of post-analysis software for immune sequencing data. About the research overall: Relapsing-remitting, secondary progressive and progressive-relapsing forms of multiple sclerosis all featured among disease courses.

Germline CDR1 LGHDT, CDR2 YNNKEL (reference sequence). The V gene lost 0 bases and the J gene lost 2 bases, with 12 bases spanning the gap. The CDR3 is 16 amino acids. Unique molecular identifiers were built into the TCR beta cDNA libraries. The authors obtained approximately 460,000 cDNA molecules from around 0.96 to 9.9 million T cells. TCRdb called the PCR reads again in MiXCR, with one record for every CDR3 protein. The table lists some 160,000 distinct CDR3 sequences, under 40% of them singletons. Here the sequenced sample was blood, taken after autologous hematopoietic stem cell transplantation. The rearrangement uses TRBV3-1 and TRBJ2-3, with D uncertain. The receptor was derived from a girl between 10 and 17 years old with multiple sclerosis. CDR3 DNA: TGTGCCAGCAGCCAAGATACCGGGCTTGTCACAGATACGCAGTATTTT. Its protein product is CASSQDTGLVTDTQYF.